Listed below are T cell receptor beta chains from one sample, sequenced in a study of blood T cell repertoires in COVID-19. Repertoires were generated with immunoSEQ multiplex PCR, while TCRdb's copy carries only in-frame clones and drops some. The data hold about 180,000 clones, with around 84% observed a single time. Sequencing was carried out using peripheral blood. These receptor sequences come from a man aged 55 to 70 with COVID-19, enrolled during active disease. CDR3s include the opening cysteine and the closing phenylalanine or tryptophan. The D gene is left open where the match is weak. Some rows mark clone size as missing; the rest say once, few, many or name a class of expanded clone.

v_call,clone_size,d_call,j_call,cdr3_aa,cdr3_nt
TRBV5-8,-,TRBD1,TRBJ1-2,CASSLDDRGMSYGYTF,TGTGCCAGCAGCTTGGATGACAGGGGAATGAGCTATGGCTACACCTTC
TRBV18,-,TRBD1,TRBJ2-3,CASSTGQGLDTQYF,TGTGCCAGCTCAACGGGACAGGGGCTAGATACGCAGTATTTT
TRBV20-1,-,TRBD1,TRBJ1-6,CSASSGTGNSPLHF,TGCAGTGCTAGTTCCGGGACAGGAAATTCACCCCTCCACTTT
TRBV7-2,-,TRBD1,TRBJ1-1,CASSLTGTGVTEAFF,TGTGCCAGCAGTCTCACCGGGACAGGGGTGACTGAAGCTTTCTTT
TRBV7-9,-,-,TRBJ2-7,CASSLGSGNEQYF,TGTGCCAGCAGCTTAGGGTCCGGGAACGAGCAGTACTTC
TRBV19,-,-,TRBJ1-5,CASSTDRNLINQPQHF,TGTGCCAGTAGCACAGACCGGAATTTGATCAATCAGCCCCAGCATTTT
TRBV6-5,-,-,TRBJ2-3,CASSLARGGNTDTQYF,TGTGCCAGCAGTTTGGCCCGAGGAGGGAACACAGATACGCAGTATTTT
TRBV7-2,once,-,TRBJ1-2,CASSLEQGYYGYTF,TGTGCCAGCAGCTTAGAACAGGGTTACTATGGCTACACCTTC
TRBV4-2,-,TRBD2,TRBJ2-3,CASSPSSGRRVDTQYF,TGTGCCAGCAGCCCGTCTAGCGGCAGAAGAGTGGATACGCAGTATTTT
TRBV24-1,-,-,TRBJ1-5,CATGGSQPQHF,TGTGCCACGGGGGGATCCCAGCCCCAGCATTTT
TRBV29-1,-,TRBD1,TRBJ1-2,CSVDGTGGNYGYTF,TGCAGCGTTGACGGGACAGGCGGAAACTATGGCTACACCTTC
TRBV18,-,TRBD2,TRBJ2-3,CASSPGGLAGVTDTQYF,TGTGCCAGCTCACCAGGCGGTTTAGCGGGGGTCACAGATACGCAGTATTTT
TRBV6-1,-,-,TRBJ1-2,CASSEAGGSNYGYTF,TGTGCCAGCAGCGAAGCCGGCGGTTCTAACTATGGCTACACCTTC
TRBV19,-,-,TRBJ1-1,CASSIGAAEAFF,TGTGCCAGTAGTATAGGGGCTGCTGAAGCTTTCTTT
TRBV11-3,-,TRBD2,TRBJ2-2,CASSLLAGGPAGELFF,TGTGCCAGCAGCTTACTAGCGGGAGGGCCTGCCGGGGAGCTGTTTTTT
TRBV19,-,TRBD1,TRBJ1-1,CASSRQGMNTEAFF,TGTGCCAGTAGCCGACAGGGGATGAACACTGAAGCTTTCTTT
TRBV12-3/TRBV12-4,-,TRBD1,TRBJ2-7,CASSTDRNGEQYF,TGTGCCAGCAGCACGGACAGGAATGGGGAGCAGTACTTC
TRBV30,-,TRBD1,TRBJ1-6,CAWTRDRDVLNSPLHF,TGTGCCTGGACCCGGGACAGGGACGTTTTGAATTCACCCCTCCACTTT
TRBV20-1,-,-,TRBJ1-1,CSADGGTEAFF,TGCAGTGCGGACGGAGGGACTGAAGCTTTCTTT
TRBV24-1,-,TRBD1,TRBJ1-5,CATSLGTANQPQHF,TGTGCCACCAGCCTTGGGACAGCTAATCAGCCCCAGCATTTT
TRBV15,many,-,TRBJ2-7,CATGGVGHYEQYF,TGTGCCACCGGAGGGGTAGGGCATTACGAGCAGTACTTC
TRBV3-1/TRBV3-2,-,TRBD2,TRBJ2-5,CASSLFRGDQETQYF,TGTGCCAGCAGCCTCTTCCGGGGGGACCAAGAGACCCAGTACTTC
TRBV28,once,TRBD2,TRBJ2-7,CASSLWGTSFFEQYF,TGTGCCAGCAGTTTATGGGGGACTAGCTTCTTCGAGCAGTACTTC
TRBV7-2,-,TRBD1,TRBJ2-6,CASSFSGTGFGANVLTF,TGTGCCAGCAGCTTTTCCGGGACAGGGTTTGGGGCCAACGTCCTGACTTTC
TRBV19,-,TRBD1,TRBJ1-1,CASSFGQGNTEAFF,TGTGCCAGTAGTTTCGGACAGGGCAACACTGAAGCTTTCTTT
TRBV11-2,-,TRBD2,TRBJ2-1,CASSQTSGIRNEQFF,TGTGCCAGCAGCCAGACTAGCGGGATACGCAATGAGCAGTTCTTC
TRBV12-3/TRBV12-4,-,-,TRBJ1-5,CASTRGRDQPQHF,TGTGCCAGCACTCGAGGGCGGGACCAGCCCCAGCATTTT
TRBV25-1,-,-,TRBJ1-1,CASSALPRTEAFF,TGTGCCAGCAGTGCCCTACCCCGGACTGAAGCTTTCTTT
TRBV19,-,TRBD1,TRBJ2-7,CASSMGRGNSYEQYF,TGTGCCAGTAGTATGGGCAGGGGGAACTCCTACGAGCAGTACTTC
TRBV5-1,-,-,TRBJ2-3,CASYTKPDTQYF,TGCGCCAGCTATACCAAGCCAGATACGCAGTATTTT
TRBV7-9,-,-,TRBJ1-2,CASSLEIVYGYTF,TGTGCCAGCAGCTTAGAAATCGTCTATGGCTACACCTTC
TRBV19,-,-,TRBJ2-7,CASSIDSGPNVEQYF,TGTGCCAGTAGTATAGATTCAGGTCCTAACGTGGAGCAGTACTTC
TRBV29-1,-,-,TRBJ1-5,CSVQEGNNQPQHF,TGCAGCGTTCAGGAGGGGAACAATCAGCCCCAGCATTTT
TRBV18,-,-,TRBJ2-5,CASSPGTGETQYF,TGTGCCAGCTCACCGGGCACCGGAGAGACCCAGTACTTC